These T cell receptor beta chains were read from a single sample in a study of blood T cell repertoires in COVID-19. The table came from immunoSEQ multiplex PCR; TCRdb's copy has only in-frame clones and leaves some out. The data contain a few hundred thousand clones, around 89% of them singletons. Sequencing input: peripheral blood. All receptors come from a man in his 70s with acute or convalescent COVID-19. Each CDR3 is given with its conserved first and last residue. Each record gives: V gene, clone size, J gene, D gene, CDR3 protein, CDR3 DNA. D genes are given only for firm matches. Clone size appears in some rows only: once, few, many, or a class for an expanded clone.

v_gene: TRBV6-1
abundance: once
j_gene: TRBJ1-3
d_gene: .
CDR3aa: CASSERVRGNTIYF
CDR3nt: TGTGCCAGCAGTGAACGGGTACGGGGAAACACCATATATTTT

v_gene: TRBV9
abundance: .
j_gene: TRBJ2-2
d_gene: TRBD2
CDR3aa: CASRRLAGTGELFF
CDR3nt: TGTGCCAGCCGAAGACTAGCGGGGACCGGGGAGCTGTTTTTT

v_gene: TRBV5-1
abundance: .
j_gene: TRBJ1-2
d_gene: .
CDR3aa: CASSLVSISSAGDYGYTF
CDR3nt: TGCGCCAGCAGCTTGGTAAGCATTAGCTCCGCCGGAGACTATGGCTACACCTTC

v_gene: TRBV25-1
abundance: .
j_gene: TRBJ2-1
d_gene: .
CDR3aa: CASSLYNEQFF
CDR3nt: TGTGCCAGCAGCCTATACAATGAGCAGTTCTTC

v_gene: TRBV5-1
abundance: .
j_gene: TRBJ1-1
d_gene: TRBD1
CDR3aa: CATSGTGEVNTEAFF
CDR3nt: TGCGCCACCTCCGGGACAGGGGAAGTAAACACTGAAGCTTTCTTT

v_gene: TRBV7-2
abundance: .
j_gene: TRBJ2-1
d_gene: TRBD2
CDR3aa: CASRAGTSFGNEQFF
CDR3nt: TGTGCCAGCAGGGCCGGGACTAGCTTTGGCAATGAGCAGTTCTTC

v_gene: TRBV27
abundance: .
j_gene: TRBJ1-5
d_gene: .
CDR3aa: CASTPAGLNQPQHF
CDR3nt: TGTGCCAGCACCCCCGCAGGGTTGAATCAGCCCCAGCATTTT

v_gene: TRBV4-2
abundance: .
j_gene: TRBJ2-1
d_gene: .
CDR3aa: CASSGGSSYNEQFF
CDR3nt: TGTGCCAGCAGCGGGGGGAGCTCCTACAATGAGCAGTTCTTC

v_gene: TRBV19
abundance: .
j_gene: TRBJ2-4
d_gene: TRBD1
CDR3aa: CASSIGQGANIQYF
CDR3nt: TGTGCCAGTAGTATTGGGCAGGGGGCTAACATTCAGTACTTC

v_gene: TRBV18
abundance: .
j_gene: TRBJ1-4
d_gene: TRBD1
CDR3aa: CASSPPTDYSGTGATNEKLFF
CDR3nt: TGTGCCAGCTCACCACCGACAGATTACTCCGGGACAGGGGCAACTAATGAAAAACTGTTTTTT

v_gene: TRBV7-3
abundance: .
j_gene: TRBJ2-1
d_gene: .
CDR3aa: CASSRGQSYNEQFF
CDR3nt: TGTGCCAGCAGCCGCGGACAGTCCTACAATGAGCAGTTCTTC

v_gene: TRBV24-1
abundance: .
j_gene: TRBJ2-5
d_gene: .
CDR3aa: CATSDPRQAQETQYF
CDR3nt: TGTGCCACCAGTGATCCCAGACAGGCTCAAGAGACCCAGTACTTC

v_gene: TRBV20-1
abundance: .
j_gene: TRBJ2-1
d_gene: .
CDR3aa: CSASLLNEQFF
CDR3nt: TGCAGTGCTTCCTTACTCAATGAGCAGTTCTTC

v_gene: TRBV3-1/TRBV3-2
abundance: once
j_gene: TRBJ2-3
d_gene: .
CDR3aa: CASSHPWGTSTDTQYF
CDR3nt: TGTGCCAGCAGCCACCCCTGGGGGACTAGCACAGATACGCAGTATTTT

v_gene: TRBV4-1
abundance: .
j_gene: TRBJ2-1
d_gene: TRBD2
CDR3aa: CASSQGLAGVLRYNEQFF
CDR3nt: TGCGCCAGCAGCCAGGGACTAGCGGGAGTTCTCCGGTACAATGAGCAGTTCTTC

v_gene: TRBV29-1
abundance: .
j_gene: TRBJ2-7
d_gene: TRBD1
CDR3aa: CSAEDRASYEQYF
CDR3nt: TGCAGCGCTGAGGACAGGGCCTCCTACGAGCAGTACTTC

v_gene: TRBV5-4
abundance: .
j_gene: TRBJ1-3
d_gene: TRBD1
CDR3aa: CASSVRTGGNTIYF
CDR3nt: TGTGCCAGCAGCGTTCGGACAGGAGGAAACACCATATATTTT

v_gene: TRBV29-1
abundance: .
j_gene: TRBJ2-7
d_gene: .
CDR3aa: CSVSQGLTYEQYF
CDR3nt: TGCAGCGTCAGTCAGGGCCTGACCTACGAGCAGTACTTC

v_gene: TRBV12-3/TRBV12-4
abundance: .
j_gene: TRBJ2-7
d_gene: .
CDR3aa: CASSNNNYEQYF
CDR3nt: TGTGCCAGCAGTAATAACAACTACGAGCAGTACTTC

v_gene: TRBV11-2
abundance: .
j_gene: TRBJ1-3
d_gene: .
CDR3aa: CASSLYLGSSGNTIYF
CDR3nt: TGTGCCAGCAGCCTTTATTTGGGGAGCTCTGGAAACACCATATATTTT

v_gene: TRBV7-9
abundance: .
j_gene: TRBJ1-1
d_gene: .
CDR3aa: CASSSDMNTEAFF
CDR3nt: TGTGCCAGCAGCTCCGACATGAACACTGAAGCTTTCTTT

v_gene: TRBV21-1
abundance: .
j_gene: TRBJ2-7
d_gene: .
CDR3aa: CASSEIPKGNYEQYF
CDR3nt: TGTGCCAGCAGCGAGATACCGAAGGGGAACTACGAGCAGTACTTC

v_gene: TRBV7-3
abundance: .
j_gene: TRBJ2-2
d_gene: .
CDR3aa: CASSLQGPGIPGELFF
CDR3nt: TGTGCCAGCAGCTTGCAGGGGCCAGGTATTCCCGGGGAGCTGTTTTTT

v_gene: TRBV5-6
abundance: .
j_gene: TRBJ1-5
d_gene: .
CDR3aa: CASSPWATSNQPQHF
CDR3nt: TGTGCCAGCAGCCCTTGGGCCACTAGCAATCAGCCCCAGCATTTT

v_gene: TRBV7-8
abundance: .
j_gene: TRBJ2-7
d_gene: TRBD2
CDR3aa: CASSLGGRSHEQYF
CDR3nt: TGTGCCAGCAGCTTAGGCGGGAGGTCCCACGAGCAGTACTTC

v_gene: TRBV19
abundance: .
j_gene: TRBJ1-2
d_gene: .
CDR3aa: CASSMSGNYGYTF
CDR3nt: TGTGCCAGTAGTATGTCAGGGAACTATGGCTACACCTTC

v_gene: TRBV10-3
abundance: .
j_gene: TRBJ1-2
d_gene: .
CDR3aa: CAISDSRSYGYTF
CDR3nt: TGTGCCATCAGTGATTCGAGGTCCTATGGCTACACCTTC

v_gene: TRBV5-4
abundance: .
j_gene: TRBJ1-2
d_gene: TRBD1
CDR3aa: CASSFQGQEFYGYTF
CDR3nt: TGTGCCAGCAGCTTCCAAGGACAGGAATTCTATGGCTACACCTTC

v_gene: TRBV5-1
abundance: .
j_gene: TRBJ2-7
d_gene: TRBD2
CDR3aa: CASSLSSGRAHEQYF
CDR3nt: TGCGCCAGCAGCCTCTCTAGCGGGAGGGCCCACGAGCAGTACTTC

v_gene: TRBV3-1/TRBV3-2
abundance: .
j_gene: TRBJ1-4
d_gene: .
CDR3aa: CASSQSLGWGRLF
CDR3nt: TGTGCCAGCAGCCAATCCCTAGGGTGGGGGAGGTTGTTT

v_gene: TRBV4-3
abundance: .
j_gene: TRBJ2-1
d_gene: TRBD1
CDR3aa: CASSHYRGSEQFF
CDR3nt: TGCGCCAGCAGCCATTACAGGGGCTCCGAGCAGTTCTTC

v_gene: TRBV6-6
abundance: .
j_gene: TRBJ1-1
d_gene: TRBD1
CDR3aa: CASSYTMTGWTEAFF
CDR3nt: TGTGCCAGCAGTTACACCATGACAGGGTGGACTGAAGCTTTCTTT

v_gene: TRBV2
abundance: once
j_gene: TRBJ1-5
d_gene: .
CDR3aa: CASSEGQSQSNQPQHF
CDR3nt: TGTGCCAGCAGCGAGGGACAATCTCAAAGCAATCAGCCCCAGCATTTT

v_gene: TRBV5-1
abundance: .
j_gene: TRBJ2-2
d_gene: .
CDR3aa: CASSLGHTNTGELFF
CDR3nt: TGCGCCAGCAGCTTGGGGCACACGAACACCGGGGAGCTGTTTTTT

v_gene: TRBV7-9
abundance: once
j_gene: TRBJ2-6
d_gene: TRBD2
CDR3aa: CWTSGVSGANVLTF
CDR3nt: TGCTGGACTAGCGGCGTCTCTGGGGCCAACGTCCTGACTTTC

v_gene: TRBV5-5
abundance: .
j_gene: TRBJ1-2
d_gene: .
CDR3aa: CASSLGQGWGYGYTF
CDR3nt: TGTGCCAGCAGCTTGGGGCAGGGATGGGGCTATGGCTACACCTTC

v_gene: TRBV11-3
abundance: once
j_gene: TRBJ2-1
d_gene: .
CDR3aa: CASSYGLDEQFF
CDR3nt: TGTGCCAGCAGCTACGGACTCGATGAGCAGTTCTTC

v_gene: TRBV6-5
abundance: .
j_gene: TRBJ1-5
d_gene: .
CDR3aa: CASTPVNNQPQHF
CDR3nt: TGTGCCAGCACTCCCGTTAACAATCAGCCCCAGCATTTT

v_gene: TRBV4-1
abundance: .
j_gene: TRBJ1-5
d_gene: .
CDR3aa: CASSRSGSSNQPQHF
CDR3nt: TGCGCCAGCAGCCGATCCGGGAGTAGCAATCAGCCCCAGCATTTT